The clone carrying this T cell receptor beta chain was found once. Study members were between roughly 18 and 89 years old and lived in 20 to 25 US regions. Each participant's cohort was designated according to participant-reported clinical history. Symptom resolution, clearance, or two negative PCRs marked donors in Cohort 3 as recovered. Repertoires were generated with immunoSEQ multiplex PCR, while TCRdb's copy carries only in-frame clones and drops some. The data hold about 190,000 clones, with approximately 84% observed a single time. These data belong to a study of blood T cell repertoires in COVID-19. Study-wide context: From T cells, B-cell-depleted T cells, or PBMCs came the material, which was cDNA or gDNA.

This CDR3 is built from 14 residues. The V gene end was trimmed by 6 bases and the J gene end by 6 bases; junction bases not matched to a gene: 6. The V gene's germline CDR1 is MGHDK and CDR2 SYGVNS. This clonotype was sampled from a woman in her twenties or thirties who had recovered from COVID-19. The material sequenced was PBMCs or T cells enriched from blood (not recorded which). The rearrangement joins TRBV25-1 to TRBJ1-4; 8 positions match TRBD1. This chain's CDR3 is CASRLRGRDEKLFF. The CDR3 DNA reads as TGTGCCAGCAGACTCAGGGGGCGAGATGAAAAACTGTTTTTT.